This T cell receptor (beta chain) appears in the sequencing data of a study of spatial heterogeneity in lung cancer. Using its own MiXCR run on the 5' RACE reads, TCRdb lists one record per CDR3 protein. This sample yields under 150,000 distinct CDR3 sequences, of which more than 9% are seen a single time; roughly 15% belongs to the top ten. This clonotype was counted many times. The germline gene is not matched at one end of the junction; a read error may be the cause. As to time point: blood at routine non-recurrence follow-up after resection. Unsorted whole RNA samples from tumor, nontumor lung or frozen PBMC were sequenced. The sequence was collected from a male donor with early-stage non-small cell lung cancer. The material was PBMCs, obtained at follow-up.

CDR3 loop: CASSEAYNEQFF. CDR3 nucleotide sequence: TGTGCCAGCAGCGAAGCTTACAATGAGCAGTTCTTC. This chain connects TRBV2 to TRBJ2-1, with D unresolved. The CDR3 loop spans 12 amino acids. Germline assignment: CDR1 SNHLY and CDR2 FYNNEI.